The next 30 T cell receptor beta chains were all read from a single sample in a study of blood T cells in healthy people across ages (dated by TCRdb to the mid-2010s). Library generation was performed with 5' RACE. The sequencing machine was an Illumina HiSeq 2500. The second PCR ran for roughly 6 to 11 cycles and used a J-beta primer mix along with a sample-barcoded 5' primer. TCRdb took the public reads, trimmed them with fastp at Q25, ran MiXCR for clone calling and kept in-frame beta chains. Every entry covers one CDR3 protein and lists the most common genes and DNA from its rows. The sample table holds over 1.5 million distinct CDR3 sequences, of which 49% were seen once. The ten largest make up over 2% of the sample. The sequenced sample consisted of blood. These TCRs come from a woman aged 35 to 49 in good health.

This clonotype appeared once. The chain recombines TRBV18 with TRBJ2-3; 8 bases map to TRBD1. Germline V gene data show CDR1 as KGHSH and CDR2 as LQKENI. Trimming removed 4 bases from V and 2 bases from J; junction bases left unmatched: 14. This CDR3 is built from 18 residues. CDR3 nucleotides: TGTGCCAGCTCACAAAAGCTTGAAGGACAGGGAATCACAGATACGCAGTATTTT. This encodes CASSQKLEGQGITDTQYF.

The rearrangement uses TRBV13 and TRBJ2-3; TRBD2 matches 14 bases. J was trimmed by 2 bases and V by 5 bases; bases with no gene match: 9. Germline V gene data show CDR1 as PRHDT and CDR2 as FYEKMQ (reference sequence). This CDR3 comprises 18 residues. The CDR3 region has the DNA TGTGCCAGCAGCGCGAGACTAGCGGGGGGGCCCCTCACAGATACGCAGTATTTT. This translates into CASSARLAGGPLTDTQYF.

This clonotype was counted only a few times. This chain connects TRBV12-3 or TRBV12-4 to TRBJ2-6; D remains unclear. The CDR3 has 12 residues. CDR3 sequence: CAVSGGANVLTF. The DNA of the CDR3 is TGTGCGGTCAGTGGTGGGGCCAACGTCCTGACTTTC.

The chain employs TRBV21-1 and TRBJ1-1. TRBV21-1 is recorded as a pseudogene. CDR3 length: 17 residues. The CDR3 loop reads CASSKFTEKLMNTEAFF. CDR3 DNA: TGTGCCAGCAGCAAATTCACAGAAAAATTAATGAACACTGAAGCTTTCTTT.

V usage is TRBV7-2 and J usage is TRBJ2-5; D uncertain. Germline loops: CDR1 SGHTA, CDR2 FQGNSA. Trimming pared 0 bases from V and 2 bases from J, leaving 13 bases between. This CDR3 region has 16 residues. Here the CDR3 DNA reads TGTGCCAGCAGCTTAGCTAGCTCCCTAGGGCAAGAGACCCAGTACTTC. It encodes CASSLASSLGQETQYF. Full variable domain (missing parts from reference TRBV7-2 and TRBJ2-5): GAGVSQSPSNKVTEKGKDVELRCDPISGHTALYWYRQSLGQGLEFLIYFQGNSAPDKSGLPSDRFSAERTGGSVSTLTIQRTQQEDSAVYLCASSLASSLGQETQYFGPGTRLLVL.

The CDR3 coding sequence is TGTGCCAGCAGTACCAGGGTTTCTAACTATGGCTACACCTTC. It encodes CASSTRVSNYGYTF. The chain is built from TRBV27 and TRBJ1-2; perhaps TRBD1 as D (5 bases). Germline V gene lookup returns CDR1 MNHEY and CDR2 SMNVEV (reference sequence). The CDR3 has 14 amino acids. The ends were cut back, 5 bases at V and 0 bases at J, with 10 bases in the middle.

On this clonotype: The junction shows a germline mismatch at one end, possibly a read error. V and J are TRBV2 and TRBJ1-2; 7 bases fit TRBD1. This CDR3 region has 14 residues. From germline, CDR1 is SNHLY and CDR2 FYNNEI. Written as DNA, the CDR3 is TGTGCCAGCAGGTACGGGACAGCTAATTATGGCTACACCTTC. It specifies CASRYGTANYGYTF. The full variable domain, completed using reference TRBV2 and TRBJ1-2, is EPEVTQTPSHQVTQMGQEVILRCVPISNHLYFYWYRQILGQKVEFLVSFYNNEISEKSEIFDDQFSVERPDGSNFTLKIRSTKLEDSAMYFCASRYGTANYGYTFGSGTRLTVV.

V gene TRBV5-5 combines with J gene TRBJ2-5; 8 bases fit TRBD2. The length of the CDR3 is 18 residues. With V trimmed by 3 bases and J by 0 bases, 13 bases remained unmatched. CDR1 is SGHKS, CDR2 YYEKEE, per germline (reference sequence). The CDR3, as DNA: TGTGCCAGCAGCTCATCATATCGAGGTAGCGGGAACCAAGAGACCCAGTACTTC. Protein product: CASSSSYRGSGNQETQYF.

The rearrangement links TRBV6-5 to TRBJ2-6; tentatively, D is TRBD1 (5 bases). Trimming shortened V by 2 bases and J by 0 bases, and 17 bases separated the two germline ends. The CDR3 has 19 residues. In germline, CDR1 is MNHEY, CDR2 SVGAGI. The CDR3 nucleotides are TGTGCCAGCAGTTACAGGGGAAGCCCAACACCCTCTGGGGCCAACGTCCTGACTTTC. Residues: CASSYRGSPTPSGANVLTF.

Turning to this clonotype: A clone one base away is much larger, so this may be a read error. The V and J genes are TRBV7-9 and TRBJ2-4, with D possibly matching TRBD1 (5 bases). V was trimmed by 4 bases and J by 13 bases, leaving 23 bases between them. The CDR3 consists of 15 residues. From germline, CDR1 is SEHNR and CDR2 FQNEAQ (reference sequence). The CDR3 DNA follows: TGTGCCAGCAGCTCTCGCCAGGGCGGTTGGGATGAGCAGTACTTC. Translation gives CASSSRQGGWDEQYF.

This clonotype was picked up many times. The CDR3 nucleotides read TGCAGCGTTGAAGATTGGTACGAGCAGTACTTC. Its protein is CSVEDWYEQYF. This sequence joins TRBV29-1 and TRBJ2-7; D is unclear. Per germline, CDR1 SQVTM and CDR2 ANQGSEA. V lost 0 bases to trimming and J lost 4 bases, with 4 bases between them. The CDR3 covers 11 residues.

This clonotype was seen a handful of times. The J gene is TRBJ2-3, the V gene TRBV29-1; D is unclear. This CDR3 contains 13 residues. V was trimmed by 6 bases and J by 6 bases, leaving 16 bases between them. The germline CDR1 and CDR2 sequences are SQVTM and ANQGSEA. The CDR3 nucleotides are TGCAGCGTAACACTTCTAGGGTCGGATACGCAGTATTTT. Residues: CSVTLLGSDTQYF.

Regarding this clonotype: Relative to the germline gene, one junction end is altered; a read error may explain this. The chain is built from TRBV7-7 and TRBJ2-1, with TRBD2 as a possible D gene (6 bases). This CDR3 has 13 amino acids. Germline assignment: CDR1 SSHAT and CDR2 FNYEAQ (reference sequence). The CDR3 spells CASSLGTQEEQFF. In nucleotides, the CDR3 is TGTGCTAGCAGCTTAGGGACTCAGGAGGAGCAGTTCTTC.

The chain links TRBV11-1 to TRBJ2-1, with TRBD2 matching 8 bases. Per germline, CDR1 SGHAT and CDR2 FQDESV (reference sequence). The V segment lost 4 bases and the J segment 5 bases; nucleotides outside the gene matches: 7. The CDR3 has 15 amino acids. The CDR3 coding sequence is TGTGCCAGCAGCTACAAGCGGGGGCCGCACAATGAGCAGTTCTTC. Translating gives CASSYKRGPHNEQFF.

This clonotype was detected only a few times. This chain links TRBV10-3 with TRBJ2-7; 8 bases are shared with TRBD1. In germline, CDR1 is ENHRY, CDR2 SYGVKD. The trim removed 11 bases at V and 0 bases at J, leaving 6 bases unmatched. This CDR3 region has 13 residues. CDR3 region: CAVEQGDSYEQYF. CDR3 DNA: TGTGCCGTCGAACAGGGGGACTCCTACGAGCAGTACTTC.

This clonotype was observed a few times. V usage is TRBV29-1 and J usage is TRBJ1-1; D unresolved. Trimming removed 4 bases at V and 1 base at J, with 7 bases between. CDR3 length: 12 amino acids. CDR1 is SQVTM, CDR2 ANQGSEA, per germline. DNA for the CDR3: TGCAGCGTTGCTACATCGAACACTGAAGCTTTCTTT. Translating it yields CSVATSNTEAFF.

The chain has TRBV7-2 and TRBJ1-2; a possible D gene is TRBD1 (6 bases). V was cut by 1 base and J by 6 bases, with 18 bases left in between. This CDR3 spans 16 amino acids. CDR1 is SGHTA and CDR2 is FQGNSA in the germline V gene. The CDR3 coding sequence is TGTGCCAGCAGCTTAGTGGGGGCTAGTAGAGAGAATGGCTACACCTTC. This translates into CASSLVGASRENGYTF.

This clonotype was observed a few times. The chain joins TRBV5-1 to TRBJ1-1, with D possibly being TRBD1 (5 bases). This CDR3 is built from 13 residues. V lost 0 bases and J 3 bases, leaving 6 bases between the germline ends. Germline loops: CDR1 SGHRS, CDR2 YFSETQ. The CDR3 nucleotides are TGCGCCAGCAGCTTGGGGGACGACACTGAAGCTTTCTTT. Protein product: CASSLGDDTEAFF.

This clonotype was seen ten or more times. The CDR3 DNA reads TGCGCCAGCAGCCAAAGAAGCTCCTACAATGAGCAGTTCTTC. Protein: CASSQRSSYNEQFF. The V and J genes are TRBV4-3 and TRBJ2-1; D unclear. In germline, CDR1 is LGHNA, CDR2 YSLEER. This CDR3 region has 14 residues. Trimming stripped 2 bases from V and 0 bases from J, with 5 bases between.

This clonotype has only a few counts. The rearrangement links TRBV10-3 to TRBJ1-2; no definite D call. Looked up from germline, CDR1 is ENHRY and CDR2 is SYGVKD. This CDR3 contains 13 residues. V was clipped by 10 bases and J by 0 bases, with 12 bases between them. In DNA form, the CDR3 reads TGTGCCACCGGTCCAGCAGCTAACTATGGCTACACCTTC. Amino acids: CATGPAANYGYTF.

For this clonotype: Just one base apart from a much larger clone, this may be a read error. This chain connects TRBV6-5 to TRBJ2-5, with 13 nucleotides matching TRBD2. Germline CDR1 is MNHEY and CDR2 is SVGAGI. The CDR3 contains 15 residues. V lost 6 bases, J lost 2 bases, and 3 bases stayed unmatched. The CDR3 sequence is CASRPTSGGQETQYF. DNA of the CDR3: TGTGCCAGCAGGCCGACTAGCGGGGGGCAAGAGACCCAGTACTTC.

As concerns this clonotype: One junction end disagrees with the germline gene, perhaps due to a read error. The V gene is TRBV5-1, the J gene TRBJ2-5, with D perhaps assigned TRBD1 or TRBD2 (5 bases each). The CDR3 has 15 amino acids. Germline-derived CDR1 and CDR2 are SGHRS and YFSETQ. The CDR3 DNA sequence: TGCGCCAACAGCCTCTCGGGACGGACCCAAGAGACCCAGTACTTC. It yields the protein CANSLSGRTQETQYF.

The table lists this clonotype with many counts. J is TRBJ2-4 and V is TRBV27; the match to TRBD1 covers 7 bases. The CDR3 length is 14 residues. V lost 6 bases to trimming and J lost 1 base; unmatched junction nucleotides: 3. From germline, CDR1 is MNHEY and CDR2 SMNVEV (reference sequence). The CDR3 here is CASRDRDAKNIQYF. In DNA form, the CDR3 reads TGTGCCAGCAGAGACAGGGATGCCAAAAACATTCAGTACTTC.

CDR3 residues: CAISETSGGTAAVQYF. The DNA for the CDR3 is TGTGCCATCAGTGAAACTAGCGGGGGAACCGCCGCCGTGCAGTACTTC. The genes are TRBV10-3 and TRBJ2-7; 11 bases agree with TRBD2. V was clipped by 3 bases and J by 9 bases; unmatched bases: 13. The CDR3 runs to 16 residues. The germline CDR1 and CDR2 sequences are ENHRY and SYGVKD.

This sequence joins TRBV20-1 and TRBJ1-2; TRBD1 agrees at 8 bases. Losses at the gene ends were 0 bases for V and 3 bases for J; bases not matched to a gene: 9. The length of the CDR3 is 16 residues. Germline CDR1 reads DFQATT; CDR2 reads SNEGSKA (reference sequence). The CDR3 DNA reads TGCAGTGCTAGAGATGTGTTACAGGGGGTTCACTATGGCTACACCTTC. It yields the protein CSARDVLQGVHYGYTF.

DNA for the CDR3: TGTGCCAGCAGCGCAGAGGGGGGTTTCTCCTACGAGCAGTACTTC. This sequence encodes CASSAEGGFSYEQYF. V usage is TRBV9 and J usage is TRBJ2-7; D might be TRBD1 or TRBD2, each matching 6 bases. V lost 3 bases and J 0 bases, leaving 13 bases between the germline ends. Per the germline V gene, CDR1 is SGDLS and CDR2 is YYNGEE. The length of the CDR3 is 15 residues. The whole variable domain, filled in from reference TRBV9 and TRBJ2-7, reads DSGVTQTPKHLITATGQRVTLRCSPRSGDLSVYWYQQSLDQGLQFLIQYYNGEERAKGNILERFSAQQFPDLHSELNLSSLELGDSALYFCASSAEGGFSYEQYFGPGTRLTVT.

As for this clonotype: Likely a read error: the CDR3 ends without its conserved phenylalanine or tryptophan. V gene TRBV7-9 combines with J gene TRBJ2-1, with D perhaps TRBD1 (6 bases). Trimming shortened V by 4 bases and J by 4 bases, and 14 bases separated the two germline ends. The germline CDR1 and CDR2 sequences are SEHNR and FQNEAQ (reference sequence). The CDR3 loop spans 15 amino acids. This CDR3 reads CASSSRQEPYNEQFI. CDR3 sequence (DNA): TGTGCCAGCAGCTCCCGACAGGAGCCTTACAATGAGCAGTTCATC.

This chain joins TRBV5-1 and TRBJ2-1, with D possibly matching TRBD1 (6 bases). There are 15 residues in the CDR3. Germline V gives CDR1 SGHRS, CDR2 YFSETQ. Trimming removed 0 bases from V and 9 bases from J, with 16 bases in between. The CDR3, as DNA: TGCGCCAGCAGCTTGGTTCAGGGGCTGATTGCTGAGCAGTTCTTC. This translates into CASSLVQGLIAEQFF. Filled out from reference TRBV5-1 and TRBJ2-1, the complete variable domain reads KAGVTQTPRYLIKTRGQQVTLSCSPISGHRSVSWYQQTPGQGLQFLFEYFSETQRNKGNFPGRFSGRQFSNSRSEMNVSTLELGDSALYLCASSLVQGLIAEQFFGPGTRLTVL.

This clonotype was picked up many times. The chain joins TRBV3-1 to TRBJ2-5, with D perhaps TRBD2 (6 bases). This CDR3 spans 15 amino acids. The V end lost 0 bases, the J end lost 5 bases, and 13 bases lay between the germline ends. In germline, CDR1 is LGHDT, CDR2 YNNKEL (reference sequence). CDR3 residues: CASSQDLLASETQYF. The CDR3 DNA is TGTGCCAGCAGCCAAGATCTCCTAGCGTCGGAGACCCAGTACTTC.

This clonotype was observed at least ten times. The chain links TRBV20-1 to TRBJ1-2, with 9 bases aligning to TRBD1. This CDR3 spans 12 amino acids. With 5 bases clipped from V and 4 bases from J, the junction kept 2 bases outside the gene matches. Germline loops: CDR1 DFQATT, CDR2 SNEGSKA (reference sequence). CDR3 region: CSAPGQGYGYTF. CDR3 nucleotides: TGCAGTGCTCCGGGACAGGGCTATGGCTACACCTTC.